A selection of T cell receptor beta chains follows, all from one sample in a study of PD-L1 blockade in urothelial cancer. Sequencing used immunoSEQ multiplex PCR; TCRdb keeps in-frame clones, though not all of them. The sample has approximately 55,000 clones, 86% seen once; the top ten hold roughly 22%. The material was PBMCs, obtained around atezolizumab (anti-PD-L1) treatment. The receptors derive from a man aged 55-75 years with urothelial cancer. The CDR3 runs from the conserved cysteine through the conserved F or W. D genes are given only for firm matches. A clone size is listed for some rows: how often the clone was seen (once, few, many), or a class if it is expanded.

>TRBJ1-6|15|TRBD1|-|TRBV30
CAWSVRDRANSPLHF
TGTGCCTGGAGTGTCAGGGACAGGGCTAATTCACCCCTCCACTTT
>TRBJ1-5|13|-|-|TRBV18
CASSPSPDQPQHF
TGTGCCAGCTCACCATCCCCAGATCAGCCCCAGCATTTT
>TRBJ2-5|12|-|once|TRBV2
CASGPSSGTQYF
TGTGCCAGCGGTCCTAGTTCCGGGACCCAGTACTTC
>TRBJ2-1|15|TRBD1|-|TRBV5-1
CASSGGQGTYNEQFF
TGCGCCAGCAGCGGGGGACAGGGCACCTACAATGAGCAGTTCTTC
>TRBJ2-3|14|-|-|TRBV5-1
CASSLGEDTVTQYF
TGCGCCAGCAGCTTAGGGGAGGATACAGTTACGCAGTATTTT
>TRBJ2-1|14|TRBD1|-|TRBV30
CAWDPGQGNNEQFF
TGTGCCTGGGACCCGGGACAGGGGAACAATGAGCAGTTCTTC
>TRBJ1-5|13|-|many|TRBV30
CAWADDINQPQHF
TGTGCCTGGGCAGATGACATCAATCAGCCCCAGCATTTT
>TRBJ1-1|15|-|once|TRBV6-5
CASSYSFTGNTEAFF
TGTGCCAGCAGTTACTCGTTCACGGGGAACACTGAAGCTTTCTTT
>TRBJ1-4|13|-|-|TRBV25-1
CATTGSTNEKLFF
TGTGCCACCACAGGGTCTACTAATGAAAAACTGTTTTTT
>TRBJ1-5|15|-|-|TRBV7-6
CASSLGTRENQPQHF
TGTGCCAGCAGCTTAGGGACAAGGGAAAATCAGCCCCAGCATTTT
>TRBJ2-3|14|-|-|TRBV19
CASTPAGIADTQYF
TGTGCCAGTACTCCGGCGGGCATTGCAGATACGCAGTATTTT
>TRBJ1-4|13|-|-|TRBV29-1
CSVRQSTNEKLFF
TGCAGCGTTCGTCAGTCAACTAATGAAAAACTGTTTTTT
>TRBJ2-2|15|-|-|TRBV5-1
CASSVSESNTGELFF
TGCGCCAGCAGCGTTAGCGAGTCGAACACCGGGGAGCTGTTTTTT
>TRBJ2-1|17|TRBD2|-|TRBV11-3
CASSPGRGYSSYNEQFF
TGTGCCAGCAGCCCCGGGCGGGGGTACAGCTCCTACAATGAGCAGTTCTTC
>TRBJ2-3|13|-|-|TRBV6-5
CASRVQGTDTQYF
TGTGCCAGCAGGGTACAGGGCACAGATACGCAGTATTTT
>TRBJ2-2|13|TRBD1|-|TRBV7-2
CASSPGGTGELFF
TGTGCCAGCAGCCCAGGGGGAACCGGGGAGCTGTTTTTT
>TRBJ2-3|15|-|-|TRBV11-2
CASSPAEATTDTQYF
TGTGCCAGCAGCCCCGCGGAAGCTACCACAGATACGCAGTATTTT